The TCR beta chain described here comes from a study of post-analysis software for immune sequencing data. Points on this clonotype: No antigen is known for it.

This CDR3 is 16 amino acids long. CDR1 is SGHRS and CDR2 is YFSETQ in the germline V gene. The junction had 10 bases not matched to a gene; V was cut back by 4 bases and J by 8 bases. Points from the study as a whole: Batch-mates among the samples co-clustered strongly by F measure. Five or six TRBV segments appeared more often in patients than in controls, and TRBV5-6, TRBV5-1 and TRBV20-1 were among these.

The TCR beta cDNA libraries carried unique molecular identifiers. TCRdb itself ran the PCR reads through MiXCR, one entry per CDR3 protein. The sample consists of about 560,000 distinct CDR3 sequences, roughly 45% of them appearing once. What was sequenced was blood. This clonotype was sampled from a girl aged 5 to 17 with multiple sclerosis. V is TRBV5-1 and J is TRBJ2-1; the match to TRBD2 covers 12 bases. This chain's CDR3 is CASSIGTSGPGDEQFF. CDR3 coding DNA: TGCGCCAGCAGCATTGGGACTAGCGGGCCCGGGGATGAGCAGTTCTTC.